The T cell receptor (beta chain) described here comes from a study of T cell responses to AZD1222 COVID-19 vaccine. Study-level results: Increases in Spike-specific TCR breadth and depth were seen after two AZD1222 doses. Donors, mostly white British, included more females; clonal diversity was possibly underestimated. A reported finding is that nearly half of spike-specific TCRs target unmutated variant regions. Researchers took repertoire samples only after the peak T cell response had come.

J was trimmed by 7 bases and V by 2 bases; bases with no gene match: 9. The CDR3 is 15 amino acids. Germline loops: CDR1 SGHRS, CDR2 YFSETQ. Profiled with immunoSEQ multiplex PCR; TCRdb holds only in-frame clones, not every one. The table lists more than 95,000 clones, roughly nine tenths of them singletons. As concerns this clone: Its antigen is not known.

The rearrangement joins TRBV5-1 to TRBJ2-7; 10 positions match TRBD2. The sequence was obtained from an adult in good health. This specimen consisted of peripheral blood, obtained on day 0 of AZD1222 vaccination. CDR3 residues: CASSLFLAGEEEQYF. CDR3 nucleotides: TGCGCCAGCAGCTTATTTCTAGCGGGAGAGGAGGAGCAGTACTTC.